The sequence of this TCR beta chain was determined in a study of human T cells and chemical hapten exposure. Broader study findings: The number of TCRs above 1 in 1000 frequency did not change after DPC sensitization. The immune response of these alopecia patients might not match healthy individuals'.

TCRdb recomputed calls from the RACE reads with MiXCR, one row per CDR3 protein. This sample has under 200,000 distinct CDR3 sequences, with around 30% found just once. Worth noting for this clonotype: As yet, its antigen is unknown.

Germline V gene data show CDR1 as SGHRS and CDR2 as YFSETQ. CDR3 length: 15 amino acids. V was clipped by 0 bases and J by 0 bases, with 7 bases between them. As to time point: pre-sensitization, week 0. Treatment described: therapeutic diphenylcyclopropenone sensitization with weekly scalp DPC. This rearrangement joins TRBV5-1 to TRBJ1-3; D remains ambiguous. The specimen was whole blood, collected in connection with sensitization to the hapten diphenylcyclopropenone (DPC). This receptor was identified in a woman younger than 45 with alopecia areata. Some clones in this sample may be carry-over from other donors' samples. In DNA form, the CDR3 reads TGCGCCAGCAGCTTGGGAAGGGCCTCTGGAAACACCATATATTTT. It codes for CASSLGRASGNTIYF.